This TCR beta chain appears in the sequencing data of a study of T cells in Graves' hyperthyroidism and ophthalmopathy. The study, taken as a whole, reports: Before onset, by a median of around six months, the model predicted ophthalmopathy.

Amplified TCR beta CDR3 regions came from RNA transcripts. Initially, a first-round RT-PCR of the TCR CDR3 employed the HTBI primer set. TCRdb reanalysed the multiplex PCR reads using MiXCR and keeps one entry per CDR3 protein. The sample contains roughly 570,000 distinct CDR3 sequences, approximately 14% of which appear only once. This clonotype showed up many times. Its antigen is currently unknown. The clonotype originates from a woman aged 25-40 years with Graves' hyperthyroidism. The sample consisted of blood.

CDR3 residues: CASRETGQETQYF. DNA of the CDR3: TGTGCCAGCAGGGAGACAGGCCAAGAGACCCAGTACTTC. This chain uses TRBV12-3 or TRBV12-4 with TRBJ2-5; TRBD1 might be the D (6 bases). Trimming pared 6 bases from V and 1 base from J, leaving 9 bases between. CDR3 size: 13 residues.